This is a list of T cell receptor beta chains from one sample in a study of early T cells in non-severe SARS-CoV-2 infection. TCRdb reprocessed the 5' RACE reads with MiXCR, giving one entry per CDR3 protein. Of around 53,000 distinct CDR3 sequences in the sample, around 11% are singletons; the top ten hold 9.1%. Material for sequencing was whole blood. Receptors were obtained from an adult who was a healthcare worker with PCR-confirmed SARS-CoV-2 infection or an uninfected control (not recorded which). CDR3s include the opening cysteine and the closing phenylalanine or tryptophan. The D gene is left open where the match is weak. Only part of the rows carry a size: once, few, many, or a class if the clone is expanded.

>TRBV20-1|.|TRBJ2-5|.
TGCAGTGCTAGAAGGCAGGGCAGGGAGACCCAGTACTTC
CSARRQGRETQYF
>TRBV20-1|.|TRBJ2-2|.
TGCAGTGCTAGAGATATAAGCGGTCACACCGGGGAGCTGTTTTTT
CSARDISGHTGELFF
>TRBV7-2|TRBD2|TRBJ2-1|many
TGTGCCAGCAGCCTACACTTAACTAGCGGGTTCTACAATGAGCAGTTCTTC
CASSLHLTSGFYNEQFF
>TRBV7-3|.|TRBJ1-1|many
TGTGCCAGCAGCTTAATAGGACGGCCTATGAACACTGAAGCTTTCTTT
CASSLIGRPMNTEAFF
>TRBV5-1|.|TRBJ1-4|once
TGCGCCAGCAGCTTGGGCGGGAGGAAACTGTTTTTT
CASSLGGRKLFF
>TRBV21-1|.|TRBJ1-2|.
TGTGCCGGTCTCTATGGCTACACCTTC
CAGLYGYTF
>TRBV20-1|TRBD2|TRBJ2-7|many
TGCAGTGCCGGTAGCGGGAAGAGCTACGAGCAGTACTTC
CSAGSGKSYEQYF
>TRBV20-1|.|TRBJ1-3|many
TGCAGTGCTAGAGACAGGGTCTTCTCTGGAAACACCATATATTTT
CSARDRVFSGNTIYF
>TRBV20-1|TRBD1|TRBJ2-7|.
TGCAGTGCTGGAGGATCAGGGGGCGGGAACGAGCAGCACTTC
CSAGGSGGGNEQHF
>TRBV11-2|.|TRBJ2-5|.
TGTGCCAGCAGCTATTCGGCTATCCAAGAGACCCAGTACTTC
CASSYSAIQETQYF
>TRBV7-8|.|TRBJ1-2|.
TGTGCCAGCAGCCCCCTACAGGGCCGCGGCTACACCTTC
CASSPLQGRGYTF
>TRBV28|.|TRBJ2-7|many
TGTGCCAGCAGTTTAATGGAGTCCTACGAGCAGTACTTC
CASSLMESYEQYF
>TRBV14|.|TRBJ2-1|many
TGTGCCAGCAGCCAAGATAATCGATTGGATATGACATATGCTGAGCAGTTCTTC
CASSQDNRLDMTYAEQFF
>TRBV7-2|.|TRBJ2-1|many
TGTGCCAGCAGAGATAACAGGGGGGGAAATGAGCAGTTCTTC
CASRDNRGGNEQFF
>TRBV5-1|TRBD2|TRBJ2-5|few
TGCGCCAGCAGCGTTGGGACTAGCGGACAAGAGACCCAGTACTTC
CASSVGTSGQETQYF
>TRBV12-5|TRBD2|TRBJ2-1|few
TGTGCTAGTGGTTTGGTTGGACTAGCGGGAGTTAGCGCCTACAATGAGCAGTTCTTC
CASGLVGLAGVSAYNEQFF
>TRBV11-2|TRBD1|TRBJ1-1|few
TGTGCCAGCAGCTTCCCGCGGACAGGGGGGACTGAAGCTTTCTTT
CASSFPRTGGTEAFF
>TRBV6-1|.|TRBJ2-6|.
TGTGCCAGACCTGGACAGCCGCTCCCGCTCTCTGGGGCCAACGTCCTGACTTTC
CARPGQPLPLSGANVLTF
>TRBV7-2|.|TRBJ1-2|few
TGTGCCAGCAGCTTAGACGTTATGTCAGCGCCGGGCTACACCTTC
CASSLDVMSAPGYTF
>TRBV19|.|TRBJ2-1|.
TGTGCCAGTAGCCCTCGGACCTATGAGCAGTTCTTC
CASSPRTYEQFF
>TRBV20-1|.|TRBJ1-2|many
TGCAGTGCCGGGGGCCAGCGCGCAGGAGGCTACACCTTC
CSAGGQRAGGYTF
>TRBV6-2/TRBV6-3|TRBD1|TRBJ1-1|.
TGTGCCAGCAGTTTGGGAAGGGGGCTCGCTTTCTTT
CASSLGRGLAFF
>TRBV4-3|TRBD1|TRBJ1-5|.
TGCGCCAGCAGCCAAGTTACGTGGACAGGGCTTCAGCCCCAGCATTTT
CASSQVTWTGLQPQHF
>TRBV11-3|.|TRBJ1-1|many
TGTGCCAGCAGCTTAGTGAGTAACACTGAAGCTTTCTTT
CASSLVSNTEAFF
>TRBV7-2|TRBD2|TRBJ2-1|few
TGTGCCAGCAGTAGAGCGGGATCCTACAATGAGCAGTTCTTC
CASSRAGSYNEQFF
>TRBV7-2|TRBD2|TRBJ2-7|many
TGTGCCAGCAGCTTAGCTCCTGGCGGGGGAGGAGACGAGCAGTACTTC
CASSLAPGGGGDEQYF
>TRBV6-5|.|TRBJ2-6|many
TGTGCCAGCAGCCCTCCAGGACTTGGGGCCAACGTCCTGACTTTC
CASSPPGLGANVLTF
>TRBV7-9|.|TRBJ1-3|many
TGTGCCAGCAGCTTAGGTGGGGCGCGGACTGGAAACACCATATATTTT
CASSLGGARTGNTIYF
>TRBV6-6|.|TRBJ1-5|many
TGTGCCAGCAGTTGGGTGGGGGGGGATCAGCCCCAGCATTTT
CASSWVGGDQPQHF
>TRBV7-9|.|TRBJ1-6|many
TGTGCCAGCAGCTTAGCGCGTTCAGGGGCTACGTATAATTCACCCCTCCACTTT
CASSLARSGATYNSPLHF
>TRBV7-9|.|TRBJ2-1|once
TGTGCCCCCTGGGGCAATGAGCAGTTCTTC
CAPWGNEQFF
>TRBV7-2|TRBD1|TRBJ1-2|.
TGTGCCAGCAGCCAAGCCGGGACAGGGATCGGCTACACCTTC
CASSQAGTGIGYTF
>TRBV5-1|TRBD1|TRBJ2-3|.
TGCGCCAGCAGCATCTCGACAGGGGATGGCACAGATACGCAGTATTTT
CASSISTGDGTDTQYF
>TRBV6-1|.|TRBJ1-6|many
TGTGCCAGCAGGGGCCAGGGATGGTCACCCCTCCACTTT
CASRGQGWSPLHF
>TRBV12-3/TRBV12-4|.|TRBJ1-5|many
TGTGCCAGCAGTTTATACTCGGGCGCGGGCAATCAGCCCCAGCATTTT
CASSLYSGAGNQPQHF
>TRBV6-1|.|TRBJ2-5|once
TGTGCCTGCAGTAGGGAGACCCAGTACTTC
CACSRETQYF
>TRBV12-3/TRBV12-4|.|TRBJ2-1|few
TGTGCCAGCAGTTGGGTCGGGACTCAGGGCTATGAGCAGTTCTTC
CASSWVGTQGYEQFF
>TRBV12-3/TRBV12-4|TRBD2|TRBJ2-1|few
TGTGCCAGCAGTTCGGGGACTAGCGGCCATGAGCAGTTCTTC
CASSSGTSGHEQFF
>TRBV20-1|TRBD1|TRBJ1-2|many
TGCAGTGCTAGAGGCGGACAGGGGGATGGCTACACCTTC
CSARGGQGDGYTF
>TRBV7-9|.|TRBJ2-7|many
TGTGCCAGCAGCTTAGTGGCGAGCGTCTACGAGCAGTACTTC
CASSLVASVYEQYF
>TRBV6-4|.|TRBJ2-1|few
TGTGCCAGCAGCCAGACGGGGGCATTTAATAATGAGCAGTTCTTC
CASSQTGAFNNEQFF
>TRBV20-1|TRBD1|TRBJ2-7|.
TGCAGTGCTAGTGGGACAGTCTCCTACGAGCAGTACTTC
CSASGTVSYEQYF
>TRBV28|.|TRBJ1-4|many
TGTGCCAGCAGTGGTAGTTTCGAAAAACTGTTTTTT
CASSGSFEKLFF
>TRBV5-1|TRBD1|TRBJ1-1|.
TGCGCCAGCAGCGGGGACAGGCGGATGAACACTGAAGCTTTCTTT
CASSGDRRMNTEAFF
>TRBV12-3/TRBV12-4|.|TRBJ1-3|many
TGTGCCAGCAGTTTATCGGTAGGAAACACCATATATTTT
CASSLSVGNTIYF
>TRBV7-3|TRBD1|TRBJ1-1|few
TGTGCCAGCAGCCCCAGGGGGGGAGGCACTGAAGCTTTCTTT
CASSPRGGGTEAFF
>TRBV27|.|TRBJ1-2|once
TGTGCCAGCAGCACAGGGAACTATGGCTACACCTTC
CASSTGNYGYTF